The next 25 T cell receptor beta chains were all read from a single sample in a study of cytomegalovirus exposure and HLA in healthy donors. PCR used 60 Vbeta primers and 13 Jbeta primers. Profiling relied on immunoSEQ multiplex PCR, and the TCRdb table lists in-frame clones only, not all of them. Among 200,000 or so clones, around 86% were seen once, and the ten largest hold 6% to 8%. Specimen: PBMCs. Receptors were obtained from a woman between 45 and 65 years old in good health and CMV-seropositive.

The CDR3 spells CASSINTGASPLHF. The CDR3, as DNA: TGTGCCAGCAGCATTAATACAGGGGCTTCACCCCTCCACTTT. J is TRBJ1-6 and V is TRBV5-4; 7 nucleotides align to TRBD1. CDR3 length equals 14 residues. In germline, CDR1 is SGHNT, CDR2 YYREEE (reference sequence). Trimming removed 4 bases from V and 9 bases from J; junction bases left unmatched: 7.

The chain carries TRBV5-4 and TRBJ2-1, with 8 bases identical to TRBD2. This CDR3 is built from 16 residues. Germline CDR1 is SGHNT and CDR2 is YYREEE (reference sequence). The junction had 10 bases not matched to a gene; V was cut back by 3 bases and J by 5 bases. The CDR3 region has the DNA TGTGCCAGCAGCTCCCCGGGACTAGGGGGGCACAATGAGCAGTTCTTC. This codes for CASSSPGLGGHNEQFF.

The V gene is TRBV11-2, the J gene TRBJ2-7; weak D call: TRBD1 (6 bases). The CDR3 totals 15 residues. In germline, CDR1 is SGHAT, CDR2 FQNNGV. V dropped 3 bases and J dropped 2 bases, with 14 bases sitting between them. The CDR3 coding sequence is TGTGCCAGCAGCTTTGTACAGGGCGCGGCCTACGAGCAGTACTTC. Its protein is CASSFVQGAAYEQYF. Based on the CDR3 plus reference TRBV11-2 and TRBJ2-7, the full variable domain is EAGVAQSPRYKIIEKRQSVAFWCNPISGHATLYWYQQILGQGPKLLIQFQNNGVVDDSQLPKDRFSAERLKGVDSTLKIQPAKLEDSAVYLCASSFVQGAAYEQYFGPGTRLTVT.

J is TRBJ2-7 and V is TRBV6-5; D is uncertain. CDR3 size: 14 residues. CDR1 MNHEY and CDR2 SVGAGI come from the germline V gene. V was cut by 8 bases and J by 0 bases, with 14 bases left in between. CDR3 nucleotide sequence: TGTGCCAGCTCGTCTCGCACAAGCTCCTACGAGCAGTACTTC. It encodes CASSSRTSSYEQYF.

The gene calls are TRBV7-9 and TRBJ1-4; 9 nucleotides align to TRBD1. The germline CDR1 and CDR2 sequences are SEHNR and FQNEAQ (reference sequence). The CDR3 loop spans 15 amino acids. With V trimmed by 4 bases and J by 3 bases, 3 bases remained unmatched. For the CDR3, the DNA is TGTGCCAGCAGCTCTAGGACAGGGGCTAATGAAAAACTGTTTTTT. Translated: CASSSRTGANEKLFF.

The V call is TRBV25-1, the J call TRBJ2-2; 10 bases fit TRBD1. CDR3 length: 16 residues. The V gene's germline CDR1 is MGHDK and CDR2 SYGVNS. V lost 4 bases to trimming and J lost 2 bases; unmatched junction nucleotides: 4. The CDR3 nucleotides are TGTGCCAGCAGTGGTAGACAGGGGGCTAACACCGGGGAGCTGTTTTTT. Its protein product is CASSGRQGANTGELFF.

V usage is TRBV5-5 and J usage is TRBJ1-1; D gene uncertain. The V end was cut by 8 bases, the J end by 4 bases, with 9 bases between. CDR1 is SGHKS and CDR2 is YYEKEE in the germline V gene (reference sequence). This CDR3 is 11 amino acids long. The CDR3 region has the DNA TGTGCCAGTACCCCGGGCACTGAAGCTTTCTTT. Translating gives CASTPGTEAFF.

The J gene is TRBJ2-5, the V gene TRBV13; perhaps TRBD1 as D (5 bases). The CDR3 length is 15 residues. Germline-derived CDR1 and CDR2 are PRHDT and FYEKMQ (reference sequence). The V end was cut by 5 bases, the J end by 4 bases, with 17 bases between. The CDR3 here is CASSHPLSRGETQYF. The CDR3 coding sequence is TGTGCCAGCAGCCATCCGCTAAGTAGGGGAGAGACCCAGTACTTC. Combining the CDR3 with reference TRBV13 and TRBJ2-5 gives the whole variable domain AAGVIQSPRHLIKEKRETATLKCYPIPRHDTVYWYQQGPGQDPQFLISFYEKMQSDKGSIPDRFSAQQFSDYHSELNMSSLELGDSALYFCASSHPLSRGETQYFGPGTRLLVL.

The rearrangement joins TRBV11-2 to TRBJ2-2, with a weak D call TRBD1 (6 bases). CDR3 length equals 16 residues. Per the germline V gene, CDR1 is SGHAT and CDR2 is FQNNGV. The germline V and J ends were trimmed by 3 bases and 4 bases, with 15 bases remaining between them. The CDR3 spells CASSFTGRSSTGELFF. CDR3 bases: TGTGCCAGCAGCTTTACAGGGCGATCGAGCACCGGGGAGCTGTTTTTT.

The rearrangement uses TRBV5-1 and TRBJ1-6; 10 bases line up with TRBD1. This CDR3 comprises 15 residues. Germline CDR1 reads SGHRS; CDR2 reads YFSETQ. J gave up 10 bases and V 4 bases, and 8 bases lay outside the gene matches. CDR3 protein: CASSTRDRGQSPLHF. For the CDR3, the DNA is TGCGCCAGCAGCACCCGGGACAGGGGCCAGTCACCCCTCCACTTT.

The rearrangement uses TRBV2 and TRBJ2-3, with TRBD1 as a possible D gene (6 bases). Trimming left V 5 bases short and J 8 bases short, with 20 bases between. The CDR3 is 15 amino acids. CDR1 and CDR2 (germline): SNHLY, FYNNEI. The chain's CDR3 is CASSPQGTGSLTQYF. The CDR3 coding sequence is TGTGCCAGCAGTCCCCAGGGTACAGGGTCCCTTACGCAGTATTTT.

This clone was recorded at least ten times. In nucleotides, the CDR3 is TGCAGCGCCGAGGGCCAAGGTCATGAGCAGTTCTTC. Amino acids: CSAEGQGHEQFF. The chain recombines TRBV29-1 with TRBJ2-1, with a tentative D call TRBD2 (5 bases). The germline V and J ends were trimmed by 7 bases and 8 bases, with 15 bases remaining between them. The CDR3 has 12 amino acids. Germline loops: CDR1 SQVTM, CDR2 ANQGSEA.

The J gene is TRBJ2-3, the V gene TRBV29-1; D not resolved. Germline V gene lookup returns CDR1 SQVTM and CDR2 ANQGSEA. This CDR3 is 11 amino acids long. With 4 bases removed from V and 3 bases from J, the gap between germline ends came to 5 bases. The CDR3 spells CSVGPTDTQYF. CDR3 nucleotides: TGCAGCGTTGGGCCTACAGATACGCAGTATTTT.

DNA for the CDR3: TGTGCCACCAGCAGAGATCTCGGGGATGGCTACACCTTC. This sequence encodes CATSRDLGDGYTF. This chain connects TRBV15 to TRBJ1-2; D call uncertain. Germline assignment: CDR1 LNHNV and CDR2 YYDKDF (reference sequence). The CDR3 length is 13 residues. Trimming took 0 bases from V and 6 from J, leaving 8 bases between them.

V usage is TRBV5-8 and J usage is TRBJ2-3; D uncertain. V was shortened by 2 bases and J by 0 bases, with 7 bases between the two germline ends. Germline V gene sequence: CDR1 SGHTS, CDR2 YDEGEE. The CDR3 sequence is 14 residues long. The CDR3 bases are TGTGCCAGCAGCTTTTCACAGAGCACAGATACGCAGTATTTT. It encodes CASSFSQSTDTQYF.

In regard to this clone: At the DNA level, this CDR3 is encoded by other sequences in the same sample as well. V is TRBV5-6 and J is TRBJ2-7; D perhaps matches TRBD1 (6 bases). CDR1 and CDR2 from the germline V gene are SGHDT and YYEEEE. The length of the CDR3 is 16 residues. Trimming cost V 0 bases and J 1 base, with 14 bases left between them. CDR3 protein: CASSLGGQGGSYEQYF. The DNA of the CDR3 is TGTGCCAGCAGCTTGGGAGGCCAAGGGGGTTCCTACGAGCAGTACTTC.

In this sample, this clone turned up a few times. The chain couples TRBV4-1 to TRBJ2-7; no definite D call. This CDR3 contains 14 residues. In germline, CDR1 is MGHRA, CDR2 YSYEKL. V dropped 1 base and J dropped 1 base, with 8 bases sitting between them. The CDR3 region has the DNA TGCGCCAGCAGCCAAGCCGAGAGTTCCTACGAGCAGTACTTC. This codes for CASSQAESSYEQYF.

The V gene is TRBV5-1, the J gene TRBJ2-3, with no clear D. The ends were cut back, 0 bases at V and 0 bases at J, with 11 bases in the middle. The V gene's germline CDR1 is SGHRS and CDR2 YFSETQ. The CDR3 covers 16 residues. The CDR3, as DNA: TGCGCCAGCAGCTTGGAACGACACACTAGCACAGATACGCAGTATTTT. Its translation is CASSLERHTSTDTQYF.

The chain is built from TRBV5-6 and TRBJ1-5, with 9 bases fitting TRBD1. This CDR3 has 14 residues. J lost 7 bases, V lost 0 bases, and 2 bases had no gene match. The V gene's germline CDR1 is SGHDT and CDR2 YYEEEE. This chain's CDR3 is CASSLGQGEQPQHF. CDR3 nucleotides: TGTGCCAGCAGCTTGGGACAGGGGGAACAGCCCCAGCATTTT.

The rearrangement joins TRBV28 to TRBJ2-3; 7 nucleotides match TRBD2. The V segment lost 5 bases and the J segment 0 bases; nucleotides outside the gene matches: 2. The length of the CDR3 is 14 residues. The germline V gene encodes CDR1 MDHEN and CDR2 SYDVKM. The CDR3 region has the DNA TGTGCCAGCAGTCCGGGGGGTAGCACAGATACGCAGTATTTT. Amino acids: CASSPGGSTDTQYF.

The chain recombines TRBV2 with TRBJ1-1; TRBD1 aligns across 12 bases. This CDR3 contains 14 residues. Germline V gives CDR1 SNHLY, CDR2 FYNNEI. Germline trimming cut 5 bases from V and 5 bases from J; bases unmatched to any gene: 3. DNA of the CDR3: TGTGCCAGCAGTAAGGGACAGGGGGCGACTGAAGCTTTCTTT. Translated, it gives CASSKGQGATEAFF. Based on the CDR3 plus reference TRBV2 and TRBJ1-1, the full variable domain is EPEVTQTPSHQVTQMGQEVILRCVPISNHLYFYWYRQILGQKVEFLVSFYNNEISEKSEIFDDQFSVERPDGSNFTLKIRSTKLEDSAMYFCASSKGQGATEAFFGQGTRLTVV.

This chain connects TRBV6-5 to TRBJ2-1, with TRBD2 matching over 11 bases. V lost 9 bases and J lost 7; bases outside the gene matches: 8. Germline V gene data show CDR1 as MNHEY and CDR2 as SVGAGI. The CDR3 loop spans 14 amino acids. CDR3 loop: CASTSSGGTNEQFF. CDR3 nucleotide sequence: TGTGCCAGTACTTCTAGCGGGGGGACTAATGAGCAGTTCTTC.

This chain joins TRBV28 and TRBJ2-5, with 7 nucleotides matching TRBD1. Gene TRBJ2-7 matches the end of the DNA better, so the J call may be wrong. Per the germline V gene, CDR1 is MDHEN and CDR2 is SYDVKM. The CDR3 extends over 15 amino acids. The CDR3 region has the DNA TGTGCCAGCAGCCGAATTAATCAGGGGGCCTACGAGCAGTACTTC. The encoded protein is CASSRINQGAYEQYF.

Comments on this clone: At one boundary the junction diverges from the germline segment, which might be a read error. The gene calls are TRBV7-8 and TRBJ2-7; 12 bases agree with TRBD2. Germline V gives CDR1 SGHVS, CDR2 FQNEAQ. The CDR3 has 13 residues. This CDR3 is CASSLAGGFEQYF. In DNA form, the CDR3 reads TGTGCCAGCAGCCTAGCGGGAGGGTTCGAGCAGTACTTC.

The rearrangement links TRBV5-1 to TRBJ2-3, with 11 bases aligning to TRBD2. Germline V gives CDR1 SGHRS, CDR2 YFSETQ. The V gene end was trimmed by 5 bases and the J gene end by 3 bases; junction bases not matched to a gene: 8. The CDR3 is 16 residues long. As DNA, the CDR3 is TGCGCCAGCAGATATGCTGCTAGCGGGGGGACAGATACGCAGTATTTT. It encodes CASRYAASGGTDTQYF.